This T cell receptor beta chain came from a study of blood T cell repertoires in COVID-19. TCRdb keeps only in-frame clones here, not all; method: immunoSEQ multiplex PCR. Altogether tens of thousands of clones are present, approximately 86% being singletons, with the ten largest covering 15% to 20%. CDR1 is SNHLY, CDR2 FYNNEI, per germline. The CDR3 extends over 12 amino acids. The V gene lost 7 bases and the J gene lost 3 bases, with 10 bases spanning the gap. The sample comprised peripheral blood. This TCR derives from a human donor in a cohort sampled during active COVID-19. The chain has TRBV2 and TRBJ2-7; D remains ambiguous. The CDR3: CASTQEFYEQYF. The CDR3 nucleotides are TGTGCCAGCACCCAGGAATTCTACGAGCAGTACTTC.